This T cell receptor (beta chain) is from a study of liver allograft versus peripheral blood T cells. Study as a whole: A comparison was made between T cell receptor repertoires in transplanted livers and those in recipients' peripheral blood. General observations from the study: It was reported that the T cell receptor repertoires found inside liver allografts differed from those that were detected in peripheral blood.

TCRdb itself ran the reads through MiXCR, one entry per CDR3 protein. The table has several thousand distinct CDR3 sequences, about a sixth seen once. The germline V gene encodes CDR1 MNHEY and CDR2 SVGEGT. This CDR3 region has 17 residues. Trimming removed 3 bases from V and 1 base from J; junction bases left unmatched: 7. By sample share, this clonotype is medium-sized. Its antigen is unknown. The receptor comes from a human patient who had a liver transplant. Some T cells here may be from the graft donor. This chain uses TRBV6-2 or TRBV6-3 with TRBJ2-2, with 8 bases matching TRBD1. Here the CDR3 DNA reads TGTGCCAGCAGTTATATCCGAGGACAGGGGAACACCGGGGAGCTGTTTTTT. This encodes CASSYIRGQGNTGELFF.